The TCR beta chain described here comes from a study of human T cells and chemical hapten exposure. Study results and caveats: With DPC sensitization, TCRs exceeding 1 in 1000 frequency showed no change.

TCRdb re-analysed the 5' RACE reads in MiXCR, keeping a single row per CDR3 protein. The sample has 95,000 to 120,000 distinct CDR3 sequences; approximately 19% are singletons. Unfractionated whole blood yielded total RNA. CDR3 length equals 13 residues. Trimming cost V 1 base and J 4 bases, with 7 bases left between them. Germline CDR1 is MGHRA and CDR2 is YSYEKL. This clonotype was recorded only once. As yet, its antigen is unknown. The sequence derives from a human donor in good health. The chain combines TRBV4-1 with TRBJ2-5; D unresolved. CDR3 residues: CASSQVVRETQYF. CDR3 DNA sequence: TGCGCCAGCAGCCAAGTGGTTCGAGAGACCCAGTACTTC.